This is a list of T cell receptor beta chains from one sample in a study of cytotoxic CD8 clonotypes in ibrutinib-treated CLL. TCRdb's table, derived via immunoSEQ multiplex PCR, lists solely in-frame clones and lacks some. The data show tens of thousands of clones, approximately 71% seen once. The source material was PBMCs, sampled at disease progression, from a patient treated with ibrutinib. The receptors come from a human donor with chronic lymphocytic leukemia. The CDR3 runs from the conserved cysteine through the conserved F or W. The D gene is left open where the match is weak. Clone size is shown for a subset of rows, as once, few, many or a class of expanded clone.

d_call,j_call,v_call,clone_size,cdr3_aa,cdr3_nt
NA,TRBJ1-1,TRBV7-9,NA,CASSLAQVANTEAFF,TGTGCCAGCAGCTTAGCTCAGGTTGCGAACACTGAAGCTTTCTTT
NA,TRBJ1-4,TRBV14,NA,CASSQGFRVEKLFF,TGTGCCAGCAGCCAGGGGTTCAGGGTTGAAAAACTGTTTTTT
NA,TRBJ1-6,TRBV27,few,CASRGQGNSPLHF,TGTGCCAGCCGCGGTCAGGGAAATTCACCCCTCCACTTT
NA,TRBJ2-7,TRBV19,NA,CASSAGPDYEQYF,TGTGCCAGTTCAGCCGGGCCCGACTACGAGCAGTACTTC
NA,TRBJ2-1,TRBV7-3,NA,CASSLMGGPYNEQFF,TGTGCCAGCAGCTTAATGGGGGGACCTTACAATGAGCAGTTCTTC
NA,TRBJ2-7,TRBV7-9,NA,CASSTTTGTISYEQYF,TGTGCCAGCAGCACGACCACCGGGACCATCTCCTACGAGCAGTACTTC
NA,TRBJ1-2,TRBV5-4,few,CASSPENYGYTF,TGTGCCAGCAGCCCAGAAAACTATGGCTACACCTTC
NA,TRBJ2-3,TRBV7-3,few,CASSSRGFSTDTQYF,TGTGCCAGCAGCTCCAGAGGGTTCAGCACAGATACGCAGTATTTT
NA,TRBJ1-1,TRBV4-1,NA,CASSLGVQNTEAFF,TGCGCCAGCAGCTTAGGGGTTCAGAACACTGAAGCTTTCTTT
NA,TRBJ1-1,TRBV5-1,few,CASSSTAYTEAFF,TGCGCCAGCAGCTCGACAGCTTACACTGAAGCTTTCTTT
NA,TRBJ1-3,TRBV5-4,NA,CASSLGGPGNTIYF,TGTGCCAGCAGCTTGGGAGGGCCTGGAAACACCATATATTTT
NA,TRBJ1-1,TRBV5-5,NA,CASSVGGPGYTEAFF,TGTGCCAGCAGCGTGGGTGGACCTGGTTACACTGAAGCTTTCTTT
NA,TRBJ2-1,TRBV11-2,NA,CASSPGDNEQFF,TGTGCCAGCAGCCCGGGGGACAATGAGCAGTTCTTC
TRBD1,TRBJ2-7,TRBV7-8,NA,CASSLATGLYEQYF,TGTGCCAGCAGCTTAGCGACAGGGCTCTACGAGCAGTACTTC
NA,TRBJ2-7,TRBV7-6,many,CASSLGGRASEQYF,TGTGCCAGCAGCTTAGGGGGCCGGGCGTCCGAGCAGTACTTC
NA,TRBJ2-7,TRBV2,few,CASSSLGEQYF,TGTGCCAGCAGTTCCCTGGGAGAGCAGTACTTC
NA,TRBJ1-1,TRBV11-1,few,CASSLDGGHKNTEAFF,TGTGCCAGCAGCTTAGATGGGGGACATAAAAACACTGAAGCTTTCTTT
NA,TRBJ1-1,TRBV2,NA,CASRRGMGTKGFF,TGTGCCAGCAGAAGGGGTATGGGAACAAAGGGTTTCTTT
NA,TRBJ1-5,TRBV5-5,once,CASSLVSNQPQHF,TGTGCCAGCAGCTTGGTCAGTAATCAGCCCCAGCATTTT
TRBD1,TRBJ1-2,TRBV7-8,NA,CASSVGGHYGYTF,TGTGCCAGCAGCGTAGGGGGCCACTATGGCTACACCTTC
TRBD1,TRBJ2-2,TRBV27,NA,CASRGQGGIGELFF,TGTGCCAGCAGGGGACAGGGGGGTATCGGGGAGCTGTTTTTT
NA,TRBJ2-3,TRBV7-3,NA,CASSLDPTTDTQYF,TGTGCCAGCAGCTTGGACCCAACCACAGATACGCAGTATTTT
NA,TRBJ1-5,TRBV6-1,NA,CASSEQQLGLNPIQPQHF,TGTGCCAGCAGTGAACAGCAGCTGGGTCTCAACCCGATACAGCCCCAGCATTTT
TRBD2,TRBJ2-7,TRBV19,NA,CASSLAGTSGYEQYF,TGTGCCAGTAGTCTCGCCGGGACTAGCGGATACGAGCAGTACTTC
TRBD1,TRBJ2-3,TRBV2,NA,CASSGPRDRGRPDTQYF,TGTGCCAGCAGTGGGCCCCGGGACAGGGGAAGGCCAGATACGCAGTATTTT
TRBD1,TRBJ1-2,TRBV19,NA,CASSMDRGLKTNYGYTF,TGTGCCAGTAGTATGGACAGGGGCCTAAAAACTAACTATGGCTACACCTTC
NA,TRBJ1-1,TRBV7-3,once,CASSSQGLNTEAFF,TGTGCCAGCAGCTCCCAGGGCTTGAACACTGAAGCTTTCTTT
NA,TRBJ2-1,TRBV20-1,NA,CSARTPLPQFF,TGCAGTGCTAGGACCCCCCTCCCGCAGTTCTTC
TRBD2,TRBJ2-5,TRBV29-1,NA,CATSGGPGETQYF,TGCGCGACTAGCGGGGGGCCAGGGGAGACCCAGTACTTC
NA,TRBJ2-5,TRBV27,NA,CASKRLAGAETQYF,TGTGCCAGCAAAAGACTAGCAGGGGCAGAGACCCAGTACTTC
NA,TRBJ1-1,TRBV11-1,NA,CASSFGGGGVYTEAFF,TGTGCCAGCAGCTTTGGCGGGGGCGGCGTGTACACTGAAGCTTTCTTT
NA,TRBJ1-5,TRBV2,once,CASRRGLNQPQHF,TGTGCCAGCAGAAGGGGCCTAAATCAGCCCCAGCATTTT
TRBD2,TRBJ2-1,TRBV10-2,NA,CASSEGTSGSHEQFF,TGCGCCAGCAGTGAAGGGACTAGCGGGTCCCATGAGCAGTTCTTC
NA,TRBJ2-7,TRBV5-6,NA,CASTSPAGSSYEQYF,TGTGCCAGCACCTCCCCCGCCGGGAGCTCCTACGAGCAGTACTTC
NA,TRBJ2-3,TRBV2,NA,CASSGIQGTDTQYF,TGTGCCAGCAGTGGAATCCAGGGCACAGATACGCAGTATTTT
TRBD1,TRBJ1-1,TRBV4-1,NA,CASSPPGQQDAEAFF,TGCGCCAGCAGCCCTCCGGGACAGCAGGACGCTGAAGCTTTCTTT
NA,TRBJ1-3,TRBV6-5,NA,CASSYLDTIYF,TGTGCCAGCAGTTATCTGGACACCATATATTTT
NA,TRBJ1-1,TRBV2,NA,CASSEIGGGVTEAFF,TGTGCCAGCAGTGAAATCGGGGGGGGCGTCACTGAAGCTTTCTTT
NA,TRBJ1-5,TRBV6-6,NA,CASRAANQPQHF,TGTGCCAGCAGGGCTGCAAATCAGCCCCAGCATTTT
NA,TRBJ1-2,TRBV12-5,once,CASGLAPQVDYGYTF,TGTGCTAGTGGTTTGGCCCCGCAGGTTGACTATGGCTACACCTTC
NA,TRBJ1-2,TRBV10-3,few,CAISRDIGNGYTF,TGTGCCATCAGTCGGGACATCGGGAATGGCTACACCTTC
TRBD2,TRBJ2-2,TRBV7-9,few,CASRTSPGGTGELFF,TGTGCCAGCAGGACTAGCCCGGGCGGCACCGGGGAGCTGTTTTTT
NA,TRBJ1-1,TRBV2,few,CASSTGTGTEAFF,TGTGCCAGCAGTACAGGAACGGGAACTGAAGCTTTCTTT
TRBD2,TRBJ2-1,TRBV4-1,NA,CASSPAPWTSGGAREQFF,TGCGCCAGCAGCCCCGCCCCCTGGACTAGCGGGGGGGCTCGGGAGCAGTTCTTC
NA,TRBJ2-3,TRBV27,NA,CASSSWGEWSTDTQYF,TGTGCCAGCAGTTCCTGGGGGGAATGGAGCACAGATACGCAGTATTTT
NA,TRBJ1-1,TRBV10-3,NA,CAITLTAGGDTEAFF,TGTGCCATCACCCTCACAGCGGGGGGAGACACTGAAGCTTTCTTT
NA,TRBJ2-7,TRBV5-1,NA,CASSLAGAPYEQYF,TGCGCCAGCAGCTTGGCGGGTGCCCCTTACGAGCAGTACTTC
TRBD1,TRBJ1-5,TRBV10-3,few,CAISDSDRGYQPQHF,TGTGCCATCAGTGATTCCGACAGGGGCTATCAGCCCCAGCATTTT
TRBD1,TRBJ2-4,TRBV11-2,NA,CASSLSPTGGHQYF,TGTGCCAGCAGCTTATCGCCAACAGGGGGGCATCAGTACTTC
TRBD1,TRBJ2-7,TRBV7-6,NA,CASSSGQGEYEQYF,TGTGCCAGCAGCTCCGGACAGGGGGAATACGAGCAGTACTTC
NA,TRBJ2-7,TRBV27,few,CASSSQGTYEQYF,TGTGCCAGCAGTTCTCAGGGGACCTACGAGCAGTACTTC
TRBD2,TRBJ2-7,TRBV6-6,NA,CATREGEQYF,TGTGCCACCCGGGAGGGGGAGCAGTACTTC